The sequence of this T cell receptor (beta chain) was determined in a study of blood T cells in healthy people across ages. Whole-study findings and limits: Both naive CD4+ cell counts and diversity were greater in long-lived donors than in aged donors.

Then a second PCR, running roughly 7 to 11 cycles, was carried out with a sample-barcoded 5' primer and a J-beta primer mix. MiXCR, run by TCRdb on the 5' RACE reads, gives a single entry per CDR3 protein. The sample carries more than 900,000 distinct CDR3 sequences, around 25% recorded once. As regards this clonotype: What it binds is unknown.

Each of the donors had approximately 10 milliliters of peripheral blood drawn into EDTA-treated Vacutainer tubes. Trimming cost V 7 bases and J 9 bases; bases outside gene matches: 11. Germline-derived CDR1 and CDR2 are SQVTM and ANQGSEA. CDR3 length: 15 amino acids. These same data were also listed under a study on T cells of mothers and their children. This second study says: Donors comprised a few healthy Caucasian mothers plus their six children. In the second PCR, M1S primer introduced barcodes and 2-4 random bases.

V gene TRBV29-1 combines with J gene TRBJ2-1, with 14 nucleotides matching TRBD2. This clonotype was obtained from a girl aged 2 to 10 in good health. Sample: blood. The CDR3 bases are TGCAGCGCTCAGACTAGCGGGGGGGCCTTGGGTGAGCAGTTCTTC. Residues: CSAQTSGGALGEQFF.